This is a list of T cell receptor beta chains from one sample in a study of CD8 T cells in Susac syndrome. Each CDR3 protein is one row after TCRdb ran MiXCR on the immunoSEQ multiplex PCR reads. The data show a few hundred thousand distinct CDR3 sequences, about 93% seen once. The specimen sequenced was CD8+ T cells from PBMCs. These receptors all come from a human donor with multiple sclerosis. The CDR3 runs from the conserved cysteine through the conserved F or W. The D gene is left open where the match is weak. Clone size is stated in some rows and not others, as once, few, many or a class when expanded.

D,V,size,J,CDR3,DNA
TRBD1,TRBV7-6,NA,TRBJ2-7,CASSSGGGISYEQYF,TGTGCCAGCAGTTCAGGGGGTGGGATCTCCTACGAGCAGTACTTC
NA,TRBV12-3/TRBV12-4,few,TRBJ2-2,CASSSSGELFF,TGTGCCAGCAGTTCCTCCGGGGAGCTGTTTTTT
NA,TRBV11-2,NA,TRBJ2-3,CASSSITDTQYF,TGTGCCAGCAGCTCGATCACAGATACGCAGTATTTT
NA,TRBV12-3/TRBV12-4,once,TRBJ1-3,CASRWYSGNTIYF,TGTGCCAGCAGATGGTACTCTGGAAACACCATATATTTT
NA,TRBV29-1,NA,TRBJ2-7,CSVQGGQSYSYEQYF,TGCAGCGTCCAGGGGGGGCAGTCGTACTCCTACGAGCAGTACTTC
NA,TRBV4-1,NA,TRBJ1-1,CASTNDLSGAEAFF,TGCGCCAGCACCAACGATCTATCAGGGGCTGAAGCTTTCTTT
TRBD2,TRBV13,NA,TRBJ2-3,CASSPGLAGVEDTQYF,TGTGCCAGCAGCCCGGGACTAGCGGGAGTTGAAGATACGCAGTATTTT
NA,TRBV27,once,TRBJ2-7,CASSLLPEAEQYF,TGTGCCAGCAGTTTACTCCCTGAGGCCGAGCAGTACTTC
TRBD1,TRBV9,NA,TRBJ1-2,CASSPKTGWMDYTF,TGTGCCAGCAGCCCCAAGACAGGGTGGATGGACTACACCTTC
NA,TRBV9,NA,TRBJ1-2,CASSPNRDGYTF,TGTGCCAGCAGCCCGAACAGGGATGGCTACACCTTC
NA,TRBV9,NA,TRBJ1-3,CASSARQPGSSGNTIYF,TGTGCCAGCAGCGCGAGACAGCCCGGCAGCTCTGGAAACACCATATATTTT
NA,TRBV24-1,NA,TRBJ1-2,CATSDGGTDYGYTF,TGTGCCACCAGTGACGGTGGGACCGACTATGGCTACACCTTC
TRBD1,TRBV7-9,NA,TRBJ1-2,CASSPQTGLYGYTF,TGTGCCAGCAGCCCCCAGACAGGGCTTTATGGCTACACCTTC
NA,TRBV7-9,NA,TRBJ1-1,CASSLVVGNTEAFF,TGTGCCAGCAGCTTAGTGGTTGGGAACACTGAAGCTTTCTTT
NA,TRBV18,few,TRBJ2-7,CASSPLGHEQYF,TGTGCCAGCTCACCGCTAGGCCACGAGCAGTACTTC
NA,TRBV27,NA,TRBJ2-6,CASSLIGASGANVLTF,TGTGCCAGCAGTTTAATTGGTGCGTCTGGGGCCAACGTCCTGACTTTC
NA,TRBV7-9,NA,TRBJ2-5,CASSGLFGETQYF,TGTGCCAGCAGCGGCCTCTTTGGGGAGACCCAGTACTTC
NA,TRBV30,NA,TRBJ1-3,CAWSQGEDLHTIYF,TGTGCCTGGAGTCAGGGCGAAGACCTCCACACCATATATTTT
NA,TRBV30,NA,TRBJ1-1,CAWTDGDRAFF,TGTGCCTGGACGGATGGAGATAGGGCTTTCTTT
NA,TRBV7-9,once,TRBJ2-1,CAPEGLRTNEQFF,TGTGCCCCCGAGGGCCTCCGGACCAATGAGCAGTTCTTC
NA,TRBV7-3,NA,TRBJ1-1,CASSSGPPDTEAFF,TGTGCCAGCAGCTCCGGGCCCCCGGACACTGAAGCTTTCTTT
NA,TRBV24-1,NA,TRBJ1-5,CATSDLHSDRENSNQPQHF,TGTGCCACCAGTGATCTCCACTCGGACAGAGAAAATAGCAATCAGCCCCAGCATTTT
NA,TRBV7-9,NA,TRBJ2-2,CASSLVLTGELFF,TGTGCCAGCAGCTTAGTACTCACCGGGGAGCTGTTTTTT
NA,TRBV2,NA,TRBJ2-7,CASLQGRVPSYEQYF,TGTGCCAGCCTACAGGGAAGAGTTCCCTCCTACGAGCAGTACTTC
TRBD2,TRBV29-1,NA,TRBJ2-2,CSVGRAGGTGELFF,TGCAGCGTTGGGCGAGCGGGGGGCACCGGGGAGCTGTTTTTT
NA,TRBV7-9,NA,TRBJ1-4,CASSAANEKLFF,TGTGCCAGCAGCGCGGCTAATGAAAAACTGTTTTTT
TRBD2,TRBV12-3/TRBV12-4,NA,TRBJ2-5,CASSSGTSGTTGETQYF,TGTGCCAGCAGTTCCGGGACTAGCGGGACCACAGGGGAGACCCAGTACTTC
NA,TRBV2,NA,TRBJ1-2,CASSEASVNGYTF,TGTGCCAGCAGTGAAGCGTCGGTTAACGGCTACACCTTC
TRBD1,TRBV19,NA,TRBJ2-4,CASSSWGQGTKNIQYF,TGTGCCAGTAGTTCATGGGGACAGGGGACCAAAAACATTCAGTACTTC
TRBD2,TRBV20-1,NA,TRBJ2-3,CSASGRILDTQYF,TGCAGTGCTAGCGGGAGGATCTTGGATACGCAGTATTTT
NA,TRBV3-1,NA,TRBJ1-1,CASSQEGPDSLNTEAFF,TGTGCCAGCAGCCAAGAAGGTCCTGACAGTCTGAACACTGAAGCTTTCTTT
NA,TRBV19,NA,TRBJ2-2,CASSISGTGELFF,TGTGCCAGTAGTATAAGTGGGACCGGGGAGCTGTTTTTT
NA,TRBV19,once,TRBJ2-7,CASSPTGYHEQYF,TGTGCCAGTAGTCCTACAGGTTATCACGAGCAGTACTTC
NA,TRBV9,NA,TRBJ2-6,CASSGSRRELNVLTF,TGTGCCAGCAGCGGTAGTCGACGGGAACTCAACGTCCTGACTTTC
NA,TRBV29-1,few,TRBJ1-6,CSVKDSYNSPLHF,TGCAGCGTAAAGGACTCCTATAATTCCCCCCTCCACTTT
NA,TRBV6-5,NA,TRBJ2-1,CASSVQGSYNEQFF,TGTGCCAGCAGTGTCCAGGGGTCCTACAATGAGCAGTTCTTC
NA,TRBV9,NA,TRBJ1-1,CASSVGVGSNTEAFF,TGTGCCAGCAGCGTAGGGGTAGGCTCGAACACTGAAGCTTTCTTT
NA,TRBV6-6,NA,TRBJ2-2,CASSYAGELFF,TGTGCCAGCAGTTATGCCGGGGAGCTGTTTTTT
TRBD1,TRBV18,NA,TRBJ2-7,CASSPAEGQGVDEQYF,TGTGCCAGCTCACCAGCTGAGGGACAGGGGGTCGACGAGCAGTACTTC
TRBD1,TRBV5-4,NA,TRBJ1-2,CASSQGGSGYTF,TGTGCCAGCAGCCAGGGGGGATCTGGCTACACCTTC
TRBD1,TRBV3-1,NA,TRBJ2-7,CASSHVGQGEYEQYF,TGTGCCAGCAGCCATGTGGGACAGGGAGAGTACGAGCAGTACTTC
NA,TRBV11-2,NA,TRBJ2-5,CASSLESAEQETQYF,TGTGCCAGCAGCTTAGAATCGGCGGAACAAGAGACCCAGTACTTC
NA,TRBV3-1,NA,TRBJ2-7,CASSQEFSGSYEQYF,TGTGCCAGCAGCCAAGAGTTCAGTGGCTCCTACGAGCAGTACTTC
NA,TRBV7-9,NA,TRBJ2-5,CASSLVAGNQETQYF,TGTGCCAGCAGCTTAGTAGCAGGGAACCAAGAGACCCAGTACTTC
NA,TRBV11-3,once,TRBJ2-7,CASSSWTDGQYF,TGTGCCAGCAGCTCTTGGACAGATGGGCAGTACTTC
NA,TRBV20-1,NA,TRBJ1-1,CSALQGNTEAFF,TGCAGTGCCCTTCAGGGAAACACTGAAGCTTTCTTT
TRBD1,TRBV7-9,NA,TRBJ2-7,CASSFPPGTGTYEQYF,TGTGCCAGCAGCTTTCCGCCCGGGACAGGGACCTACGAGCAGTACTTC
NA,TRBV5-6,NA,TRBJ2-7,CASSLQHGWSYEQYF,TGTGCCAGCAGCTTACAACATGGGTGGTCCTACGAGCAGTACTTC
TRBD1,TRBV3-1,NA,TRBJ2-7,CASSHIEGTGAYEQYF,TGTGCCAGCAGCCACATTGAAGGGACAGGGGCCTACGAGCAGTACTTC
TRBD2,TRBV4-3,once,TRBJ2-1,CASSQVLGGSYNEQFF,TGCGCCAGCAGCCAAGTCCTGGGAGGGTCGTACAATGAGCAGTTCTTC
TRBD1,TRBV6-2/TRBV6-3,NA,TRBJ2-5,CASSYSRDLDRGRRETQYF,TGTGCCAGCAGTTACTCCCGGGACCTGGACAGGGGGCGCCGGGAGACCCAGTACTTC
NA,TRBV24-1,NA,TRBJ1-2,CATSDGQLYGYTF,TGTGCCACCAGTGATGGCCAGCTCTATGGCTACACCTTC
TRBD2,TRBV5-6,NA,TRBJ2-7,CASSLRLAGYEQYF,TGTGCCAGCAGCCTACGACTAGCGGGGTACGAGCAGTACTTC
TRBD2,TRBV20-1,NA,TRBJ2-7,CSAEGLANQYF,TGCAGTGCCGAAGGACTAGCGAATCAGTACTTC
NA,TRBV6-2/TRBV6-3,NA,TRBJ1-5,CASSYYMINQPQHF,TGTGCCAGCAGTTACTATATGATTAACCAGCCCCAGCATTTT
NA,TRBV20-1,NA,TRBJ2-3,CSARESLLLGDTQYF,TGCAGTGCTAGAGAGAGCTTGCTTCTAGGAGATACGCAGTATTTT
NA,TRBV6-1,once,TRBJ1-1,CASSAFAGLGYTEAFF,TGTGCCAGCAGTGCCTTTGCCGGGCTTGGGTACACTGAAGCTTTCTTT
NA,TRBV11-3,NA,TRBJ1-2,CASTGERYGYTF,TGTGCCAGCACAGGGGAAAGGTATGGCTACACCTTC
NA,TRBV12-3/TRBV12-4,once,TRBJ2-7,CASSPIFQPYEQYF,TGTGCCAGCAGTCCTATTTTCCAACCCTACGAGCAGTACTTC